Following are 10 T cell receptor beta chains from one sample sequenced in a study of T cell responses to AZD1222 COVID-19 vaccine. Generated by immunoSEQ multiplex PCR, the TCRdb table keeps only in-frame clones and is missing some. The table shows roughly 85,000 clones, with 80% to 90% occurring only once. The sequenced sample was peripheral blood, obtained on day 0 of AZD1222 vaccination. These receptors all come from an adult in good health.

The chain recombines TRBV27 with TRBJ2-5; 12 bases agree with TRBD1. V gave up 0 bases and J gave up 4 bases; unmatched junction bases: 9. This CDR3 comprises 18 residues. The germline gives CDR1 MNHEY, CDR2 SMNVEV (reference sequence). CDR3 protein: CASSLSATGQGAGETQYF. In nucleotides, the CDR3 is TGTGCCAGCAGTTTATCCGCCACGGGACAGGGGGCGGGAGAGACCCAGTACTTC.

This clone has a single count. V usage is TRBV4-3 and J usage is TRBJ1-2; D might be TRBD1 (6 bases). Trimming removed 4 bases from V and 3 bases from J, with 15 bases in between. CDR3 length: 15 amino acids. Germline V gene data show CDR1 as LGHNA and CDR2 as YSLEER. CDR3 coding DNA: TGCGCCAGCAGCCCCGGGACATATGATCACTATGGCTACACCTTC. As protein: CASSPGTYDHYGYTF.

The chain uses TRBV19 and TRBJ2-7, with D tentatively TRBD2 (5 bases). This CDR3 is built from 13 residues. Germline lookup yields CDR1 LNHDA and CDR2 SQIVND (reference sequence). Trimming cost V 6 bases and J 2 bases, with 11 bases left between them. In nucleotides, the CDR3 is TGTGCCAGTAGAGACCGGGATGCCTACGAGCAGTACTTC. Translation: CASRDRDAYEQYF.

The chain couples TRBV5-4 to TRBJ2-2; D tentatively fits TRBD1 or TRBD2 (6 bases each). The CDR3 has 15 amino acids. V gave up 10 bases and J gave up 6 bases, with 22 bases separating them. The germline gives CDR1 SGHNT, CDR2 YYREEE (reference sequence). The DNA for the CDR3 is TGTGCCCAAACTATGGGGGGCAGGGAGGCCGGGGAGCTGTTTTTT. Its translation: CAQTMGGREAGELFF.

The chain joins TRBV5-5 to TRBJ2-1; 13 bases are shared with TRBD2. This CDR3 comprises 16 residues. J lost 2 bases, V lost 4 bases, and 3 bases had no gene match. Per germline, CDR1 SGHKS and CDR2 YYEKEE (reference sequence). The CDR3 DNA reads as TGTGCCAGCAGCGCGGGACTAGCGGGAACCTACAATGAGCAGTTCTTC. Its protein is CASSAGLAGTYNEQFF.

The V gene is TRBV15, the J gene TRBJ1-5; D remains unclear. CDR1 and CDR2 (germline): LNHNV, YYDKDF (reference sequence). V lost 0 bases and J lost 0, with 9 bases in between. There are 16 residues in the CDR3. The CDR3 bases are TGTGCCACCAGCAGAGATCAACTCAATAGCAATCAGCCCCAGCATTTT. This sequence encodes CATSRDQLNSNQPQHF.

The chain is built from TRBV19 and TRBJ2-1, with 9 bases lining up with TRBD1. Germline CDR1 and CDR2: LNHDA and SQIVND (reference sequence). The V and J ends lost 5 bases and 6 bases, in that order; junction bases with no gene match: 11. This CDR3 spans 16 amino acids. The CDR3 sequence is CASSATGGILSNEQFF. The CDR3 nucleotides read TGTGCCAGTAGTGCGACAGGGGGAATTTTATCCAATGAGCAGTTCTTC. The variable domain in full, with the rest retrieved from reference TRBV19 and TRBJ2-1, is DGGITQSPKYLFRKEGQNVTLSCEQNLNHDAMYWYRQDPGQGLRLIYYSQIVNDFQKGDIAEGYSVSREKKESFPLTVTSAQKNPTAFYLCASSATGGILSNEQFFGPGTRLTVL.

The rearrangement links TRBV28 to TRBJ1-6; 9 bases are a match to TRBD1. The CDR3 loop spans 14 amino acids. Losses at the gene ends were 2 bases for V and 9 bases for J; bases not matched to a gene: 2. Germline V gives CDR1 MDHEN, CDR2 SYDVKM. The CDR3 DNA reads TGTGCCAGCAGTTTAGGGGGACAGGGTTCACCCCTCCACTTT. It translates to CASSLGGQGSPLHF.

The chain combines TRBV5-4 with TRBJ1-1, with D perhaps matching TRBD1 (5 bases). The V gene lost 1 base and the J gene lost 9 bases, with 13 bases spanning the gap. CDR3 size: 13 residues. CDR1 SGHNT and CDR2 YYREEE come from the germline V gene (reference sequence). The CDR3 DNA sequence: TGTGCCAGCAGCTTGCCGGACGGGGGGAAAGCTTTCTTT. This translates into CASSLPDGGKAFF.

The CDR3 loop reads CASSFKGGAGETQYF. CDR3 DNA sequence: TGTGCCAGCAGTTTTAAAGGGGGGGCCGGGGAGACCCAGTACTTC. The chain combines TRBV28 with TRBJ2-5, with a weak D call TRBD2 (7 bases). V dropped 3 bases and J dropped 5 bases, with 16 bases sitting between them. The germline CDR1 and CDR2 sequences are MDHEN and SYDVKM. The CDR3 totals 15 residues. The variable domain in full, with the rest retrieved from reference TRBV28 and TRBJ2-5, is DVKVTQSSRYLVKRTGEKVFLECVQDMDHENMFWYRQDPGLGLRLIYFSYDVKMKEKGDIPEGYSVSREKKERFSLILESASTNQTSMYLCASSFKGGAGETQYFGPGTRLLVL.